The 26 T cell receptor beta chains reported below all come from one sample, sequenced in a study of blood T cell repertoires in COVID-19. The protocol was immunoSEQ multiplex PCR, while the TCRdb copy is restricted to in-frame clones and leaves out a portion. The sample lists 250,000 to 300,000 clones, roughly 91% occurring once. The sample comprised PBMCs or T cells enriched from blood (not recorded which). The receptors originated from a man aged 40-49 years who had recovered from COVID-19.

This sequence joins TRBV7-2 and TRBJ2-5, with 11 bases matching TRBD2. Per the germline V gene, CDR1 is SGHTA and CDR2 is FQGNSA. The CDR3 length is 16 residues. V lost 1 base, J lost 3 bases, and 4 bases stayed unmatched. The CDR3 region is CASSLVSSGGKETQYF. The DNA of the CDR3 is TGTGCCAGCAGCTTAGTCTCTAGCGGGGGGAAAGAGACCCAGTACTTC.

Written as DNA, the CDR3 is TGTGCCAGCAGTTTGACGGGACAGGGCCGATATCAGCCCCAGCATTTT. This encodes CASSLTGQGRYQPQHF. V is TRBV6-5 and J is TRBJ1-5; 9 bases line up with TRBD1. The CDR3 consists of 16 residues. Germline V lookup: CDR1 MNHEY, CDR2 SVGAGI. V trimming: 4 bases; J trimming: 5 bases; junction bases outside the gene matches: 9.

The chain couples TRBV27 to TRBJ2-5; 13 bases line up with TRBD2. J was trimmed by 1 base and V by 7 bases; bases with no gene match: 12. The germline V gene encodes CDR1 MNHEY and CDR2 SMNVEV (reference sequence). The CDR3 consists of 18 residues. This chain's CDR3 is CASKKAGTSGIAQETQYF. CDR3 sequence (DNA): TGTGCCAGCAAAAAAGCGGGGACTAGCGGGATCGCCCAAGAGACCCAGTACTTC.

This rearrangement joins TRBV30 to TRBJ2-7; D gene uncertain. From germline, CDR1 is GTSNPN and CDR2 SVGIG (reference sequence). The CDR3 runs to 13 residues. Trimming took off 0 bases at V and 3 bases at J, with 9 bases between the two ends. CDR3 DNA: TGTGCCTGGAGTGTACACCTAGTCTACGAGCAGTACTTC. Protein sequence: CAWSVHLVYEQYF.

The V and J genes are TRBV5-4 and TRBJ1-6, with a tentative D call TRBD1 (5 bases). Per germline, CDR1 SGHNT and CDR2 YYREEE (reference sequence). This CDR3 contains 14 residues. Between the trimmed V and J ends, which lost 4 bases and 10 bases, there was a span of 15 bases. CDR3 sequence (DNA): TGTGCCAGCAGCCGGGGTGGGGGGAGCTCACCCCTCCACTTT. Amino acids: CASSRGGGSSPLHF.

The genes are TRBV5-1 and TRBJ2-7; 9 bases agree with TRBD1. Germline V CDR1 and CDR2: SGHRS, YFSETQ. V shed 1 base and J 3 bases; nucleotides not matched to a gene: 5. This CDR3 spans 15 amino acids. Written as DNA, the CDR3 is TGCGCCAGCAGCTTGCGGGGACAGGGAGACTACGAGCAGTACTTC. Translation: CASSLRGQGDYEQYF.

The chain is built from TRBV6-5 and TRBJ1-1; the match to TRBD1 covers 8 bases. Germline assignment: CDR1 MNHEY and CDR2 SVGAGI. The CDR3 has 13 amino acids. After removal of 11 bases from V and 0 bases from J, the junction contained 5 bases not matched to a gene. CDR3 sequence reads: CAGRQGMNTEAFF. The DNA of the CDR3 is TGTGCCGGACGACAGGGGATGAACACTGAAGCTTTCTTT.

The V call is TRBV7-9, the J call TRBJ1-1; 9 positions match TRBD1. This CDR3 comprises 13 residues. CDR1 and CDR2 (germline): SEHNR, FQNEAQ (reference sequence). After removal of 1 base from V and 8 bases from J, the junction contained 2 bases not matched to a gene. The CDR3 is CASSLGGTGEAFF. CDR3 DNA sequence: TGTGCCAGCAGCTTAGGAGGGACAGGGGAAGCTTTCTTT.

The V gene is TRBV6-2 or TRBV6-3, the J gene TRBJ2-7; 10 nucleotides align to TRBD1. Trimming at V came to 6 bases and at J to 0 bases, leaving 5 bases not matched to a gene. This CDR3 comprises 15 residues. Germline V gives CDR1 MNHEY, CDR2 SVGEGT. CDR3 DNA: TGTGCCAGCAGCCAACGACAGGGGGCCTCCTACGAGCAGTACTTC. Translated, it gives CASSQRQGASYEQYF.

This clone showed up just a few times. CDR3 sequence: CASSLAREVDEQYF. Here the CDR3 DNA reads TGTGCCAGCAGTTTGGCGCGGGAAGTCGACGAGCAGTACTTC. The chain recombines TRBV28 with TRBJ2-7; TRBD2 is a possible D gene (6 bases). Germline-derived CDR1 and CDR2 are MDHEN and SYDVKM. Trimming took 3 bases from V and 5 from J, leaving 14 bases between them. The CDR3 spans 14 residues.

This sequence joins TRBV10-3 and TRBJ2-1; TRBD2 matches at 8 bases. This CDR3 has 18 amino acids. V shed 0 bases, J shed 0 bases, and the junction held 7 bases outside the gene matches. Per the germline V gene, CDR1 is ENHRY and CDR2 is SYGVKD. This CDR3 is CAISESALAESSYNEQFF. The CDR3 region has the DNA TGTGCCATCAGTGAGTCAGCACTAGCGGAGAGCTCCTACAATGAGCAGTTCTTC.

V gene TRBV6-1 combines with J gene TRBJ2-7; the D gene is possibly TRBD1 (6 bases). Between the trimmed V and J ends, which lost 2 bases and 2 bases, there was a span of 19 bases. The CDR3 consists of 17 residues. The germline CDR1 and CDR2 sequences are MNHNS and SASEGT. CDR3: CASSEREQGPRTYEQYF. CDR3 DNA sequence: TGTGCCAGCAGTGAAAGAGAACAGGGCCCCCGTACCTACGAGCAGTACTTC.

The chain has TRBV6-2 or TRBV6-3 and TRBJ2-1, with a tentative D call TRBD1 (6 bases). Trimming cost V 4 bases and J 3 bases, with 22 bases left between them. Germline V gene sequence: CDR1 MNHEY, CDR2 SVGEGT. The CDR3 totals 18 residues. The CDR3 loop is CASSSETGFGGHYNEQFF. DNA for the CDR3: TGTGCCAGCAGTTCAGAAACAGGGTTCGGAGGACACTACAATGAGCAGTTCTTC.

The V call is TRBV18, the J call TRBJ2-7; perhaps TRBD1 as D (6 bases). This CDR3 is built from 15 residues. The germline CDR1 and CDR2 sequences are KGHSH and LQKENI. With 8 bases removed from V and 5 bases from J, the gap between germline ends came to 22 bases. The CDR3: CASAKKQGLSDEQYF. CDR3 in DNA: TGTGCCAGCGCTAAGAAACAGGGCCTTTCGGACGAGCAGTACTTC.

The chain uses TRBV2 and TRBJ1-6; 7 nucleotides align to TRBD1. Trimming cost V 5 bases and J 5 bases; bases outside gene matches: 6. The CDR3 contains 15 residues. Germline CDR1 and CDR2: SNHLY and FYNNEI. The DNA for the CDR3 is TGTGCCAGCAGTCGAACGGGACAGAATAATTCACCCCTCCACTTT. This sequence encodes CASSRTGQNNSPLHF.

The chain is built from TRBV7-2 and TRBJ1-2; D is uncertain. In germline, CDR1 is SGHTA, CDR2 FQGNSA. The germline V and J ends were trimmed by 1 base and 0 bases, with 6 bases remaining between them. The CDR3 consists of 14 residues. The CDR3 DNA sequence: TGTGCCAGCAGCTTAGTTGGCCCTAACTATGGCTACACCTTC. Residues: CASSLVGPNYGYTF.

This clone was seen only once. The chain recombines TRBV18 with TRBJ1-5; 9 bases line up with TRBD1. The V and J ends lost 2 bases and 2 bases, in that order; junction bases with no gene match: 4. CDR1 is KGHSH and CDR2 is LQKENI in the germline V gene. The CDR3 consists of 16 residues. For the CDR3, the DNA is TGTGCCAGCTCACCAGGGACAGGGAGGGGCAATCAGCCCCAGCATTTT. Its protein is CASSPGTGRGNQPQHF.

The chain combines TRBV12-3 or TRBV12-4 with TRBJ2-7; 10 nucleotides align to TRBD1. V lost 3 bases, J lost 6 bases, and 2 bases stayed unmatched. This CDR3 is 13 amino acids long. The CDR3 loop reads CASSLTGGGEQYF. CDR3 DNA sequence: TGTGCCAGCAGTTTGACAGGGGGCGGCGAGCAGTACTTC.

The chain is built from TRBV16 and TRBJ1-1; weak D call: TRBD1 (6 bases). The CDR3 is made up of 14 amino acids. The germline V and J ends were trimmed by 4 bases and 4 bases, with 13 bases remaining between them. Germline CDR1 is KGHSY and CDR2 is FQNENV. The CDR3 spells CASSPYRDTTEAFF. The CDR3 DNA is TGTGCCAGCAGCCCCTACAGGGATACCACTGAAGCTTTCTTT.

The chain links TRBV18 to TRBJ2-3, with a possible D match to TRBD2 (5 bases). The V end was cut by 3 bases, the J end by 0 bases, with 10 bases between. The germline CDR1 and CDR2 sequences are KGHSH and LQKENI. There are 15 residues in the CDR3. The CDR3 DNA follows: TGTGCCAGCTCACCGAGGACTGTAAGCACAGATACGCAGTATTTT. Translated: CASSPRTVSTDTQYF.

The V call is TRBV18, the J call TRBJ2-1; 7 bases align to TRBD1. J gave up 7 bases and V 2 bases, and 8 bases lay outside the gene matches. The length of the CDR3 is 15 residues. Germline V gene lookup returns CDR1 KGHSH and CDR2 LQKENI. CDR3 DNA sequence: TGTGCCAGCTCACCAAGACAGGGTTTTGCGAATGAGCAGTTCTTC. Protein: CASSPRQGFANEQFF.

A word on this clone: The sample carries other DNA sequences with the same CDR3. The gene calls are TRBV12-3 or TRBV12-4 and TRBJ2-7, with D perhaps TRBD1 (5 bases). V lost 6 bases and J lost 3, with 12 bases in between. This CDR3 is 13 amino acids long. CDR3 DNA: TGTGCCAGCAGCCTCGGGCAGGGCTACGAGCAGTACTTC. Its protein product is CASSLGQGYEQYF.

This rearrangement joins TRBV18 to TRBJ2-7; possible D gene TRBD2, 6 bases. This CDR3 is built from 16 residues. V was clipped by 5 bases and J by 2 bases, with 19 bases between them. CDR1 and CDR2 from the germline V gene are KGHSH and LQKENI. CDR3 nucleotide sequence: TGTGCCAGCTCATCATCGGGCGGGACGGGGACCTACGAGCAGTACTTC. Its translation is CASSSSGGTGTYEQYF.

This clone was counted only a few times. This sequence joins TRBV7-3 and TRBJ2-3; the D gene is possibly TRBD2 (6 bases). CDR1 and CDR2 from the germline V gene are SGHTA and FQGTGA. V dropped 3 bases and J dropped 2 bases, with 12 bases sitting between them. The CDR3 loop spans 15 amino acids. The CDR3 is CASSFLGGSTDTQYF. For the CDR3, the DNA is TGTGCCAGCAGCTTTCTCGGGGGATCCACAGATACGCAGTATTTT.

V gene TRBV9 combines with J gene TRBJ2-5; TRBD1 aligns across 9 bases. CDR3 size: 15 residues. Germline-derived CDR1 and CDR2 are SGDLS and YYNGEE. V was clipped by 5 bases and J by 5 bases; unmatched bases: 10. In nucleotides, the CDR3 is TGTGCCAGCAGGCCCAGCGGACAGGGGATTGAGACCCAGTACTTC. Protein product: CASRPSGQGIETQYF.

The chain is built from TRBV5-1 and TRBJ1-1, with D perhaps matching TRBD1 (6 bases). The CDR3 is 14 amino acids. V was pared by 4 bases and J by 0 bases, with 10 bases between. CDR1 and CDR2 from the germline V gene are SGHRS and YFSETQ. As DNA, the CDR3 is TGCGCCAGCAGCGAAACAGGGTTGAACACTGAAGCTTTCTTT. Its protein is CASSETGLNTEAFF.